Listed here are 11 T cell receptor beta chains from one sample, sequenced in a study of blood T cell repertoires in COVID-19. The protocol was immunoSEQ multiplex PCR, while the TCRdb copy is restricted to in-frame clones and leaves out a portion. The sample records a few hundred thousand clones, roughly 88% being singletons. Specimen: peripheral blood. The receptors were gathered from a woman between 25 and 40 years old with acute or convalescent COVID-19.

The rearrangement uses TRBV6-5 and TRBJ2-7; TRBD1 agrees at 7 bases. Germline assignment: CDR1 MNHEY and CDR2 SVGAGI. Trimming at V came to 3 bases and at J to 6 bases, leaving 5 bases not matched to a gene. The CDR3 has 13 residues. The CDR3 region is CASSYTTGVEQYF. CDR3 nucleotides: TGTGCCAGCAGTTATACCACAGGGGTCGAGCAGTACTTC.

As to this clone: The same CDR3 also results from other DNA sequences found in this sample. This rearrangement joins TRBV7-2 to TRBJ2-5, with D hard to call. With 5 bases removed from V and 2 bases from J, the gap between germline ends came to 3 bases. This CDR3 comprises 11 residues. Germline CDR1 and CDR2: SGHTA and FQGNSA. In DNA, the CDR3 is TGTGCCAGCAGCCTACAAGAGACCCAGTACTTC. Translated, it gives CASSLQETQYF.

The chain uses TRBV19 and TRBJ1-5; D uncertain. This CDR3 contains 14 residues. The V and J ends lost 3 bases and 1 base respectively, with 7 bases between them. Per germline, CDR1 LNHDA and CDR2 SQIVND (reference sequence). CDR3 in amino acids: CASSIRWSNQPQHF. Here the CDR3 DNA reads TGTGCCAGTAGTATTCGGTGGAGCAATCAGCCCCAGCATTTT.

The V call is TRBV5-6, the J call TRBJ1-4, with 10 bases lining up with TRBD1. The CDR3 has 18 amino acids. Germline V CDR1 and CDR2: SGHDT, YYEEEE. V shed 2 bases, J shed 8 bases, and the junction held 15 bases outside the gene matches. CDR3 sequence (DNA): TGTGCCAGCAGCTTAGAGAGGGACAGGGGTTTTCTGAGCGAAAAACTGTTTTTT. Protein product: CASSLERDRGFLSEKLFF.

V is TRBV6-5 and J is TRBJ1-5; weak D call: TRBD1 (5 bases). The CDR3 is 14 residues long. V lost 4 bases to trimming and J lost 4 bases, with 11 bases between them. CDR1 and CDR2 (germline): MNHEY, SVGAGI. The CDR3 nucleotides are TGTGCCAGCAGTTTCCGGGGGAAAAATCAGCCCCAGCATTTT. Translated, it gives CASSFRGKNQPQHF.

The gene calls are TRBV5-4 and TRBJ1-2; TRBD1 matches at 8 bases. The CDR3 is 13 residues long. Germline V lookup: CDR1 SGHNT, CDR2 YYREEE (reference sequence). V was pared by 4 bases and J by 5 bases, with 4 bases of the junction left unmatched. In DNA form, the CDR3 reads TGTGCCAGCAGCCCGGACAGGGCTTATGGCTACACCTTC. Translated, it gives CASSPDRAYGYTF.

This clone was seen a single time. CDR3 nucleotide sequence: TGTGCCAGCAGCGTAGCTCTAGTCTCTGTCTACGAGCAGTACTTC. Translation: CASSVALVSVYEQYF. The chain is built from TRBV9 and TRBJ2-7; D is undetermined. V was pared by 0 bases and J by 3 bases, with 13 bases between. This CDR3 has 15 amino acids. The germline V gene encodes CDR1 SGDLS and CDR2 YYNGEE.

The chain uses TRBV7-3 and TRBJ2-1; D may be TRBD1 (5 bases). Trimming removed 0 bases from V and 3 bases from J, with 12 bases in between. Germline lookup yields CDR1 SGHTA and CDR2 FQGTGA. The CDR3 is 16 amino acids. The CDR3 spells CASSLTILQGYNEQFF. For the CDR3, the DNA is TGTGCCAGCAGCTTAACAATTCTGCAGGGCTACAATGAGCAGTTCTTC.

This chain joins TRBV19 and TRBJ2-1; TRBD2 aligns across 8 bases. Germline CDR1 LNHDA, CDR2 SQIVND (reference sequence). The CDR3 spans 16 residues. The J segment lost 0 bases and the V segment lost 7 bases, leaving 8 bases of the junction unmatched. CDR3 in amino acids: CASNRLAGSSYNEQFF. In DNA form, the CDR3 reads TGTGCCAGTAATAGGTTAGCGGGGAGCTCCTACAATGAGCAGTTCTTC.

V gene TRBV4-3 combines with J gene TRBJ2-1, with TRBD2 matching 11 bases. With 3 bases clipped from V and 8 bases from J, the junction kept 18 bases outside the gene matches. The germline CDR1 and CDR2 sequences are LGHNA and YSLEER. The CDR3 has 19 amino acids. The CDR3 protein is CASSQGPQASGRYRDEQFF. The CDR3 bases are TGCGCCAGCAGCCAGGGCCCCCAGGCTAGCGGGAGGTATCGGGATGAGCAGTTCTTC.

This clone was observed a single time. The chain has TRBV6-2 or TRBV6-3 and TRBJ2-1, with TRBD2 identical over 8 bases. CDR1 MNHEY and CDR2 SVGEGT come from the germline V gene. There are 15 residues in the CDR3. With V trimmed by 0 bases and J by 10 bases, 8 bases remained unmatched. The CDR3, as DNA: TGTGCCAGCAGTTACTCCGGGACTAGAACGCGCGAGCAGTTCTTC. Residues: CASSYSGTRTREQFF.